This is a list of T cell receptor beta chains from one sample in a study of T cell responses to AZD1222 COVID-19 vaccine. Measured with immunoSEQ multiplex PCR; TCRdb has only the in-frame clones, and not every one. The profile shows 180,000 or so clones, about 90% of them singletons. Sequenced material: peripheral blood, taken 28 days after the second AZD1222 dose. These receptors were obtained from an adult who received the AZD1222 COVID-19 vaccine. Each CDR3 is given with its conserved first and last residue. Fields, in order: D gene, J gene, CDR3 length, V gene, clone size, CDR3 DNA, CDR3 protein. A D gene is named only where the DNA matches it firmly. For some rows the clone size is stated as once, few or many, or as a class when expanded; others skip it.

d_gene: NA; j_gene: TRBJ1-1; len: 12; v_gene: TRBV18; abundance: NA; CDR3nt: TGTGCCAGCTCACCCCCTGAAACTGAAGCTTTCTTT; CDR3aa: CASSPPETEAFF
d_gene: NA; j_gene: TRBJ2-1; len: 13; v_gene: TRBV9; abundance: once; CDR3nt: TGTGCCAGCAGCGTAGTCTACGACGCTGAGCAGTTCTTC; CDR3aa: CASSVVYDAEQFF
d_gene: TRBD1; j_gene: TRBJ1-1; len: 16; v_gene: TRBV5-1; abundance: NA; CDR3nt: TGCGCCAGCAGCTCGGACAGGGAAAGATTTATGGCTGAAGCTTTCTTT; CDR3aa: CASSSDRERFMAEAFF
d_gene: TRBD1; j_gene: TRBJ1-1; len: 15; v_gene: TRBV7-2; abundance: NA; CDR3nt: TGTGCCAGCAGTCCCCCGGGGACAGGGTTCACTGAAGCTTTCTTT; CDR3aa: CASSPPGTGFTEAFF
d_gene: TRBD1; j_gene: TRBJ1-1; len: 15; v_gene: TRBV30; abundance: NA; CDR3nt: TGTGCCTGGGACAGGGAGGTCACAGGGTACACTGAAGCTTTCTTT; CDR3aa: CAWDREVTGYTEAFF
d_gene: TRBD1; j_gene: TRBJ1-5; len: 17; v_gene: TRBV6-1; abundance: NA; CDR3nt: TGTGCCAGCAGTGCTGGACAGGGGGCATGGAGCAATCAGCCCCAGCATTTT; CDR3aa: CASSAGQGAWSNQPQHF
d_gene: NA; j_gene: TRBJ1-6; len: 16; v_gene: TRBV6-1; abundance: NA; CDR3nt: TGTGCCAGCAGTGAAGCGCATTCACGGATTAATTCACCCCTCCACTTT; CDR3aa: CASSEAHSRINSPLHF
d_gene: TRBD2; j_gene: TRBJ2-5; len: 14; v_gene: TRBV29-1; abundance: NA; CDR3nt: TGCAGCGTCGACGGGACTAGCGGGCAGGAGACCCAGTACTTC; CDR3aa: CSVDGTSGQETQYF
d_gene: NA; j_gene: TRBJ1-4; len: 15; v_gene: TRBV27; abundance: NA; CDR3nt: TGTGCCAGCAGCCGCCGGCCTGCAACTAATGAAAAACTGTTTTTT; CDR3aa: CASSRRPATNEKLFF
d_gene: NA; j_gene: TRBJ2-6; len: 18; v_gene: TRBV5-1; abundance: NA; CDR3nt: TGCGCCAGCAGCCCCTTCGGCGGACAACTCTCTGGGGCCAACGTCCTGACTTTC; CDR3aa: CASSPFGGQLSGANVLTF